This entry features one TCR beta chain sequence. As yet, its antigen is unknown. This specimen belongs to a study of blood T cells in healthy people across ages. The second PCR ran about 6 to 12 cycles with a sample-barcoded 5' primer and J-beta primers. A 12-random-nucleotide template-switch adaptor tagged each cDNA molecule. One entry per CDR3 protein results from TCRdb running MiXCR on the 5' RACE reads. Altogether some 1.6 million distinct CDR3 sequences are present, almost 35% being singletons, with the ten largest covering 11%. The study's findings and limits: Naive T cell percentage showed a strong correlation with TCR beta diversity.

The sequence came from a woman aged 30 to 39 in good health. Sequencing was carried out using blood.

CDR3: CASSSLAGGVNIQYF. In DNA form, the CDR3 reads TGTGCCAGCAGTTCGCTAGCGGGGGGGGTAAACATTCAGTACTTC. The chain employs TRBV28 and TRBJ2-4, with 12 bases fitting TRBD2. This CDR3 spans 15 amino acids. CDR1 is MDHEN and CDR2 is SYDVKM in the germline V gene. V shed 4 bases, J shed 6 bases, and the junction held 4 bases outside the gene matches.